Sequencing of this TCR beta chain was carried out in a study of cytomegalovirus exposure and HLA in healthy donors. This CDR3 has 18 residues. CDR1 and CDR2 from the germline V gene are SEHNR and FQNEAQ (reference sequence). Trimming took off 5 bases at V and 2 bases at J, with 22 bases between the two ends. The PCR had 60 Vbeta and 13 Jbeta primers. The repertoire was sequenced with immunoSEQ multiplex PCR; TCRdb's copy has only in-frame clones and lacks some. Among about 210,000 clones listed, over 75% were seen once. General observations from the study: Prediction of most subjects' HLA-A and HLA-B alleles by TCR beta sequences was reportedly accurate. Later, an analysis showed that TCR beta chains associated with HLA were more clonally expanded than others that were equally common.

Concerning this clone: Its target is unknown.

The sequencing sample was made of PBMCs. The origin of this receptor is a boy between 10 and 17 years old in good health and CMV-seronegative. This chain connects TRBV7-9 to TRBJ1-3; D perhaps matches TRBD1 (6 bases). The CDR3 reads CASSQHGTTPGPGNTIYF. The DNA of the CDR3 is TGTGCCAGCAGCCAACACGGGACAACTCCGGGGCCTGGAAACACCATATATTTT.